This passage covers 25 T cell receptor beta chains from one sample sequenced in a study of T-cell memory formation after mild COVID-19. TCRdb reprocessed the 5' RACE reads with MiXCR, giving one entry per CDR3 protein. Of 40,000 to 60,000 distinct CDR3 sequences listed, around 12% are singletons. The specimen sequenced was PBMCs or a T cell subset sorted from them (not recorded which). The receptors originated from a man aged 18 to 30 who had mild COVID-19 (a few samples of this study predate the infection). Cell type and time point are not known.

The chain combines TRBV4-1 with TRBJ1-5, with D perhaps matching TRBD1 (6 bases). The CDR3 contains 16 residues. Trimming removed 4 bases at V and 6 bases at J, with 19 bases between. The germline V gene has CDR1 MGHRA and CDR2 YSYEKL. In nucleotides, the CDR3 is TGCGCCAGCAGCCCCGGGCCCTGGGGGCGCGGTCAGCCCCAGCATTTT. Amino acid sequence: CASSPGPWGRGQPQHF.

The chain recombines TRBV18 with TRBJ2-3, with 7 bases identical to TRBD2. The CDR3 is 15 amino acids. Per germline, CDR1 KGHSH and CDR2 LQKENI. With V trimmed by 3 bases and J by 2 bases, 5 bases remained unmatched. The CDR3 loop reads CASSPRAGNTDTQYF. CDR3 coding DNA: TGTGCCAGCTCACCCCGAGCGGGAAACACAGATACGCAGTATTTT.

CDR3 in amino acids: CASSTGTGNTGELFF. In DNA, the CDR3 is TGTGCCAGCAGTACCGGGACAGGGAACACCGGGGAGCTGTTTTTT. The V gene is TRBV5-4, the J gene TRBJ2-2, with 8 bases identical to TRBD1. J lost 1 base, V lost 5 bases, and 4 bases had no gene match. This CDR3 has 15 residues. The germline V gene has CDR1 SGHNT and CDR2 YYREEE (reference sequence).

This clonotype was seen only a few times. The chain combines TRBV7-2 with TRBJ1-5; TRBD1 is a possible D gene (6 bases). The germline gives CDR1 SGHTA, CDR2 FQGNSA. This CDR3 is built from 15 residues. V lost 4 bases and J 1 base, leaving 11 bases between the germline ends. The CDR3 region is CASSWTVGSNQPQHF. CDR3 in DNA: TGTGCCAGCAGCTGGACAGTAGGGAGCAATCAGCCCCAGCATTTT.

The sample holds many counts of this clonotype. In DNA form, the CDR3 reads TGTGCCAGCAGTTCCCCGGGAATGAACACTGAAGCTTTCTTT. This sequence encodes CASSSPGMNTEAFF. This rearrangement joins TRBV6-5 to TRBJ1-1; no reliable D call. V gave up 4 bases and J gave up 0 bases, with 9 bases separating them. Germline V gene lookup returns CDR1 MNHEY and CDR2 SVGAGI. The CDR3 is 14 amino acids.

The CDR3 loop is CASSLRSQPQHF. CDR3 in DNA: TGTGCCAGCAGTTTACGGAGTCAGCCCCAGCATTTT. The genes are TRBV12-3 or TRBV12-4 and TRBJ1-5; unclear D gene. The CDR3 spans 12 residues. Trimming removed 2 bases at V and 6 bases at J, with 5 bases between.

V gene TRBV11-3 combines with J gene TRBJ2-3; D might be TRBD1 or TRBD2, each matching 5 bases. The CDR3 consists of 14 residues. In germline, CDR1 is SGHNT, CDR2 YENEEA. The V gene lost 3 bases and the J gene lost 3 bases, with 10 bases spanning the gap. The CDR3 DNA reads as TGTGCCAGCAGCTTGGGACGCGCGACAGATACGCAGTATTTT. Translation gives CASSLGRATDTQYF.

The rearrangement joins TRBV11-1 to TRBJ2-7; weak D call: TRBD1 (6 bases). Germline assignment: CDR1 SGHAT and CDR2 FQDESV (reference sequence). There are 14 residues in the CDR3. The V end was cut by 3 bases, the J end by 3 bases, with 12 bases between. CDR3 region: CASSFGSGDYEQYV. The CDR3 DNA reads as TGTGCCAGCAGCTTTGGTTCAGGGGACTACGAGCAGTACGTC.

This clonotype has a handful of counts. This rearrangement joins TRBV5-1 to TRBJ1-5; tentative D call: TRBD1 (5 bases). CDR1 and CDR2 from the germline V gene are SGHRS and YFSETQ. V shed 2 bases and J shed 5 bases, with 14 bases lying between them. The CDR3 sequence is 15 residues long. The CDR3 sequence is CASSLTGTDYQPQHF. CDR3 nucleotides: TGCGCCAGCAGCTTAACGGGGACTGACTATCAGCCCCAGCATTTT.

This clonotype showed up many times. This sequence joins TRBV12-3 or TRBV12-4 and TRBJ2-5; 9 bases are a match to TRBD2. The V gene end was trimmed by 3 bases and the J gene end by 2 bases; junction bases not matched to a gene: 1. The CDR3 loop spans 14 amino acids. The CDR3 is CASSFSGGQETQYF. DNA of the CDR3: TGTGCCAGCAGTTTCAGCGGGGGGCAAGAGACCCAGTACTTC.

Here the CDR3 DNA reads TGTGCCAGCAGCGTGGACGGACGCTCTGGAAACACCATATATTTT. Translation gives CASSVDGRSGNTIYF. The chain combines TRBV12-3 or TRBV12-4 with TRBJ1-3, with D unclear. This CDR3 region has 15 residues. V was cut by 6 bases and J by 0 bases, with 12 bases left in between.

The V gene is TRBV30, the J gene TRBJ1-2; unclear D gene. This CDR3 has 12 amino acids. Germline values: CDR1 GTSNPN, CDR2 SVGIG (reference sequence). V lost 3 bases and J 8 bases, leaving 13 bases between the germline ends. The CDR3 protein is CAWSPREGGYTF. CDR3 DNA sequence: TGTGCCTGGAGCCCCCGGGAAGGGGGCTACACCTTC.

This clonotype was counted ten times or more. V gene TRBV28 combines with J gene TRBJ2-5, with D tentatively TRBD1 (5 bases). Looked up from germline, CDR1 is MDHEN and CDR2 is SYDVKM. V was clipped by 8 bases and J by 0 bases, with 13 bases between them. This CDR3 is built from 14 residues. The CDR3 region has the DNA TGTGCCAGCGGTATCCGGACATACCAAGAGACCCAGTACTTC. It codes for CASGIRTYQETQYF. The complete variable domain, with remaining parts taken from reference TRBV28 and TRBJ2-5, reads DVKVTQSSRYLVKRTGEKVFLECVQDMDHENMFWYRQDPGLGLRLIYFSYDVKMKEKGDIPEGYSVSREKKERFSLILESASTNQTSMYLCASGIRTYQETQYFGPGTRLLVL.

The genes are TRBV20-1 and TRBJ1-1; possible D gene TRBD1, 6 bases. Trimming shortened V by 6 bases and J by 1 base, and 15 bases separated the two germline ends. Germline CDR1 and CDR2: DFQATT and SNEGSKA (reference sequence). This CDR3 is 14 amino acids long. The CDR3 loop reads CSAHDRRSNTEAFF. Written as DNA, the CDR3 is TGCAGTGCCCACGACAGGCGTTCGAACACTGAAGCTTTCTTT.

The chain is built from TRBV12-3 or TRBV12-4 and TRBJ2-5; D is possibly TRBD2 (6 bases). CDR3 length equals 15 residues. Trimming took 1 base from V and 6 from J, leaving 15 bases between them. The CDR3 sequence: CASSLVVEGTKTQYF. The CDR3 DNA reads TGTGCCAGCAGTTTAGTGGTGGAGGGAACAAAGACCCAGTACTTC.

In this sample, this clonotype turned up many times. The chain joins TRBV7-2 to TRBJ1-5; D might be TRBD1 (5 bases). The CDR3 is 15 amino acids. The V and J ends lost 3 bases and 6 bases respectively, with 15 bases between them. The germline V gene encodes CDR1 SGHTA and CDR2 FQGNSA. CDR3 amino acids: CASSFGGTRGQPQHF. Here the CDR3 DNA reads TGTGCCAGCAGCTTTGGGGGTACGAGGGGTCAGCCCCAGCATTTT. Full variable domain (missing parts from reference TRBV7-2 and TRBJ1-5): GAGVSQSPSNKVTEKGKDVELRCDPISGHTALYWYRQSLGQGLEFLIYFQGNSAPDKSGLPSDRFSAERTGGSVSTLTIQRTQQEDSAVYLCASSFGGTRGQPQHFGDGTRLSIL.

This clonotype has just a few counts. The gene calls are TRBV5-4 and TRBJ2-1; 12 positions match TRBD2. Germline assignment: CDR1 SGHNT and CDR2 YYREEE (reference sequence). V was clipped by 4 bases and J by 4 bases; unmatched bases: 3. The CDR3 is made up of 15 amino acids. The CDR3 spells CASSGLAGFYNEQFF. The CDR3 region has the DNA TGTGCCAGCAGCGGACTAGCGGGGTTTTACAATGAGCAGTTCTTC.

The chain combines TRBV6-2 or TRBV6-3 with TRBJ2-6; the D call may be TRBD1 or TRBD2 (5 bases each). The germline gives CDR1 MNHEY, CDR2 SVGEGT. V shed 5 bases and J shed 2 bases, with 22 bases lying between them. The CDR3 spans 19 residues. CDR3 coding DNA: TGTGCCAGCAGTCTCCCGAGGGGAAACCCAGGACCTGGGGCCAACGTCCTGACTTTC. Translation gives CASSLPRGNPGPGANVLTF.

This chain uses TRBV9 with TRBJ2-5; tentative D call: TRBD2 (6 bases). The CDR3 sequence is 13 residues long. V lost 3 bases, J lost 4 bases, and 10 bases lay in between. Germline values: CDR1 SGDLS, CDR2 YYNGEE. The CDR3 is CASSGEAGETQYF. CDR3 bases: TGTGCCAGCAGCGGGGAAGCGGGAGAGACCCAGTACTTC.

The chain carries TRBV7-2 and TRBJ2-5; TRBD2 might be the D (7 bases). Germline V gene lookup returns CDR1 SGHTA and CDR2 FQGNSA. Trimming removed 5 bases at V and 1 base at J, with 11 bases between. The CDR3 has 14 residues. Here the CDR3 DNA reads TGTGCCAGCAGCGCCGCGGGGGCCCAAGAGACCCAGTACTTC. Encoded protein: CASSAAGAQETQYF. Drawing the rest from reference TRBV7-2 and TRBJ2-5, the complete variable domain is GAGVSQSPSNKVTEKGKDVELRCDPISGHTALYWYRQSLGQGLEFLIYFQGNSAPDKSGLPSDRFSAERTGGSVSTLTIQRTQQEDSAVYLCASSAAGAQETQYFGPGTRLLVL.

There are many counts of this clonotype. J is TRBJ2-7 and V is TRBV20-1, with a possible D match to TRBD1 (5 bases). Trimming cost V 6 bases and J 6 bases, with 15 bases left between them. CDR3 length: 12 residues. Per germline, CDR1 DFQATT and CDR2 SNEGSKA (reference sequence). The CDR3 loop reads CSAVPHRLEQYF. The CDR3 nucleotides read TGCAGTGCCGTACCCCACAGGCTCGAGCAGTACTTC.

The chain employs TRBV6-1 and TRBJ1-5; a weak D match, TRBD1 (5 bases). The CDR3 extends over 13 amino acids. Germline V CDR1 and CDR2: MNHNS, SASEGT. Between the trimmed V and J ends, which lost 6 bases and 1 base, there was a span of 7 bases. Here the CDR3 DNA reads TGTGCCAGCAGGGGACCAAGCAATCAGCCCCAGCATTTT. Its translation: CASRGPSNQPQHF.

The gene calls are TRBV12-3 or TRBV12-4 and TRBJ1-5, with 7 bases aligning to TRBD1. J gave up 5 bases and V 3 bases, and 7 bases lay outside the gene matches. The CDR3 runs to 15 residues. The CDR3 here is CASSFRLGQHQPQHF. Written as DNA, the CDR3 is TGTGCCAGCAGTTTCAGGCTGGGACAGCATCAGCCCCAGCATTTT.

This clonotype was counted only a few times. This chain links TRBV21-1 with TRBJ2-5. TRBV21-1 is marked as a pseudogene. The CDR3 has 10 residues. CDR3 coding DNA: TGTGCCAGCTACCTAGACACCCAGTACTTC. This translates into CASYLDTQYF.

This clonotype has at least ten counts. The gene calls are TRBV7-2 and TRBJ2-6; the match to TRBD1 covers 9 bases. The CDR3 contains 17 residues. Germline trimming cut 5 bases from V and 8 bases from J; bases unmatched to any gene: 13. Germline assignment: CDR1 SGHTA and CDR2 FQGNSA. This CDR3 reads CASSRQTGGGTTNVLTF. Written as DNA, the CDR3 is TGTGCCAGCAGCAGACAGACAGGGGGTGGAACCACCAACGTCCTGACTTTC.